This T cell receptor (beta chain) was documented in a study of human T cells and chemical hapten exposure. The sample holds many counts of this clonotype. With 5 bases removed from V and 9 bases from J, the gap between germline ends came to 17 bases. This CDR3 is built from 13 residues. The germline CDR1 and CDR2 sequences are MDHEN and SYDVKM. Time point denoted: healthy volunteer bleed at 6 weeks. Extraction yielded total RNA from whole blood (unfractionated). Original methodology: Samples held a median of 95,638 TCRs, range roughly 20,000–750,000. TCRdb reprocessed the RACE reads via MiXCR and lists one record per CDR3 protein. The V and J calls and clone size are TCRdb's, not the authors'. The sample has tens of thousands of distinct CDR3 sequences, less than 6% seen once; the top ten hold about 13%.

The sequence was obtained from a human donor in good health. Some clones in this sample may be carry-over from other donors' samples. The sequencing input was whole blood. The genes are TRBV28 and TRBJ2-7; tentative D call: TRBD2 (5 bases). The CDR3 sequence: CASSPTGLVGQYF. The CDR3 coding sequence is TGTGCCAGCAGTCCTACCGGACTGGTGGGGCAGTACTTC.